This T cell receptor beta chain stems from a study of spatial heterogeneity in lung cancer. TCRdb reanalysed the 5' RACE reads using MiXCR and keeps one entry per CDR3 protein. The sample lists around 41,000 distinct CDR3 sequences, 6% to 7% occurring once. Sample time point: sample taken at primary tumor resection. The study sequenced unsorted whole RNA from tumor, nontumor lung or frozen PBMC. From germline, CDR1 is MNHEY and CDR2 SVGEGT. This CDR3 has 12 amino acids. V gave up 6 bases and J gave up 8 bases, with 13 bases separating them. This clonotype was detected only a few times. This TCR was sampled from a female donor with early-stage non-small cell lung cancer. This rearrangement joins TRBV6-2 or TRBV6-3 to TRBJ1-2; perhaps TRBD1 as D (5 bases). Sample: PBMCs, taken at surgery. The CDR3 region is CASRRGDWGYTF. CDR3 nucleotides: TGTGCCAGCAGAAGAGGGGATTGGGGCTACACCTTC.